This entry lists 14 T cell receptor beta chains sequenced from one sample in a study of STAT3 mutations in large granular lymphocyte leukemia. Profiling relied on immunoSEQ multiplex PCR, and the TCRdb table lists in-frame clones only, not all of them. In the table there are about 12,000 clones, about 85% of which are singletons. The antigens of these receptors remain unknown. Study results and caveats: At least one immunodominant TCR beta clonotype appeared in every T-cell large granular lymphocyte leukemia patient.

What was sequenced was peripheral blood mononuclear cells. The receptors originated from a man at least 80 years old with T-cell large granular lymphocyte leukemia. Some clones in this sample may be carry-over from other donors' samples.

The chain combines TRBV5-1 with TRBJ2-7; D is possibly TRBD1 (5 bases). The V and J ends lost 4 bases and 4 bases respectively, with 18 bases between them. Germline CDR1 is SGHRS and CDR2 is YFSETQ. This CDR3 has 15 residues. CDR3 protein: CASSQGPGLGYEQYF. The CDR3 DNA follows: TGCGCCAGCAGCCAGGGTCCAGGGCTAGGGTACGAGCAGTACTTC.

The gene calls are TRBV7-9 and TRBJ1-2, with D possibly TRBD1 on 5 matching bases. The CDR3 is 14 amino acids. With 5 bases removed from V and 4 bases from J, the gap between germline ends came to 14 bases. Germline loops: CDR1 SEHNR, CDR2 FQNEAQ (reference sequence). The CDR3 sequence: CASSTGEGRYGYTF. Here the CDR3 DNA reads TGTGCCAGCAGCACGGGGGAGGGGCGCTATGGCTACACCTTC.

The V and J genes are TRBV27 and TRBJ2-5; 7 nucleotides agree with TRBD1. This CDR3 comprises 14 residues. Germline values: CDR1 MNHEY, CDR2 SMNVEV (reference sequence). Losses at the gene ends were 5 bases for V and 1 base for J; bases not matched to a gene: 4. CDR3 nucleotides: TGTGCCAGCAGTCCACGACAGGGCCAAGAGACCCAGTACTTC. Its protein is CASSPRQGQETQYF.

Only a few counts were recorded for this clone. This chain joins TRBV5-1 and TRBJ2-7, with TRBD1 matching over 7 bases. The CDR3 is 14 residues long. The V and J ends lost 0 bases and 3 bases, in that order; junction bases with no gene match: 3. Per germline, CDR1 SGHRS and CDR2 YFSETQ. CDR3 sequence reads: CASSLAPGGYEQYF. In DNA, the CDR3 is TGCGCCAGCAGCTTGGCGCCAGGGGGCTACGAGCAGTACTTC.

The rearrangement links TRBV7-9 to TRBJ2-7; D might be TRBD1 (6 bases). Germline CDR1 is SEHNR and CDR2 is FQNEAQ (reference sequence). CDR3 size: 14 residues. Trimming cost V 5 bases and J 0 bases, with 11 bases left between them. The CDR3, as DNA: TGTGCCAGCAGCCAACAGGGAATCTCCTACGAGCAGTACTTC. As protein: CASSQQGISYEQYF.

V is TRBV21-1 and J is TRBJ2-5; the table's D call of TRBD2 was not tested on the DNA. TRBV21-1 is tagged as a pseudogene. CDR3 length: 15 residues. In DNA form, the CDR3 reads TGTGCCAGCAGCAAGTGGCGGGGGCGGGGAGAGACCCAGTACTTC. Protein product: CASSKWRGRGETQYF.

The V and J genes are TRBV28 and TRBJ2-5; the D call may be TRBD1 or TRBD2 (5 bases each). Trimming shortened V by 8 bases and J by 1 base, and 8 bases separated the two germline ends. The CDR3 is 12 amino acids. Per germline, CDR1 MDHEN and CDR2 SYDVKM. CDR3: CASEGPQETQYF. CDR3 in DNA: TGTGCCAGCGAGGGGCCCCAAGAGACCCAGTACTTC.

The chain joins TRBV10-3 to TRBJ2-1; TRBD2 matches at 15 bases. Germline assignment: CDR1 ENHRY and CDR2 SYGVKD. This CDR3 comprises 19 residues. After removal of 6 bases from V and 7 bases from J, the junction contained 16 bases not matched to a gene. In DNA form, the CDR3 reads TGTGCCATCAGAGCTAGGACTAGCGGGGGGGCCACCCTACGAAATGAGCAGTTCTTC. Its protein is CAIRARTSGGATLRNEQFF.

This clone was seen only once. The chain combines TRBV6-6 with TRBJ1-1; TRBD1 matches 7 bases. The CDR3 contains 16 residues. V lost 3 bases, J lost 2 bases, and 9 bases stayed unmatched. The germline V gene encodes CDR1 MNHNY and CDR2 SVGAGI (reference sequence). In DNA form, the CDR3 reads TGTGCCAGCAGTTATCCCGGGACAGCCCTTAACACTGAAGCTTTCTTT. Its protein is CASSYPGTALNTEAFF.

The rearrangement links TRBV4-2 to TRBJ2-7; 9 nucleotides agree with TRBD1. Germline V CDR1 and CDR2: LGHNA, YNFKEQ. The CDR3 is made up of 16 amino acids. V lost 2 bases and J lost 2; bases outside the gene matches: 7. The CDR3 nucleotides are TGTGCCAGCAGCCAACTCTCCGGGACAGGGACCTACGAGCAGTACTTC. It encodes CASSQLSGTGTYEQYF.

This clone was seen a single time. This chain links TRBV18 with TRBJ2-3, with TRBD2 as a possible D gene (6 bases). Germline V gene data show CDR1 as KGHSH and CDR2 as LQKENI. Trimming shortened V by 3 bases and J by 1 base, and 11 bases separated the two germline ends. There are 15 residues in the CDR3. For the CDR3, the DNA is TGTGCCAGCTCACCGACGGGACTGGGCACAGATACGCAGTATTTT. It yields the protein CASSPTGLGTDTQYF.

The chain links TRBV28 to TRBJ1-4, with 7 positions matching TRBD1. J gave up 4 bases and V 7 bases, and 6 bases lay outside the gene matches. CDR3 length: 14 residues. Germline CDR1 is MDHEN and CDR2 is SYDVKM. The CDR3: CASTFDRVNEKLFF. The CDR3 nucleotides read TGTGCCAGCACCTTTGACAGGGTTAATGAAAAACTGTTTTTT.

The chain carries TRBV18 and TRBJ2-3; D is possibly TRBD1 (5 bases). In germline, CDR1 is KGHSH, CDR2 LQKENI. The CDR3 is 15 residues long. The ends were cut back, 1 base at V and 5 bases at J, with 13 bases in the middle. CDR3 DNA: TGTGCCAGCTCACCACTTGGGGCAGTACAAGATACGCAGTATTTT. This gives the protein CASSPLGAVQDTQYF.

The CDR3 region has the DNA TGTGCCAGCAGCCCACAGACTTTGAGCTACACCTTC. Protein: CASSPQTLSYTF. The V call is TRBV7-2, the J call TRBJ1-2; D remains unclear. Trimming pared 5 bases from V and 9 bases from J, leaving 13 bases between. Per the germline V gene, CDR1 is SGHTA and CDR2 is FQGNSA. This CDR3 has 12 residues.